The source of this T cell receptor beta chain is a study of blood T cell repertoires in COVID-19. Sequencing was performed with immunoSEQ multiplex PCR; in TCRdb, only in-frame clones are kept and a portion is missing. The data show under 350,000 clones, around 87% seen once. This clone is a singleton in its sample. The germline V gene has CDR1 WSHSY and CDR2 SAAADI. Trimming cost V 6 bases and J 4 bases, with 9 bases left between them. This CDR3 is built from 12 residues. The sequenced sample was peripheral blood. The rearrangement links TRBV10-2 to TRBJ1-1; D unclear. The source of this sequence is a man aged 70 or older with acute or convalescent COVID-19. CDR3 DNA: TGCGCCAGCAGCTTGGGGAGCACTGAAGCTTTCTTT. Residues: CASSLGSTEAFF.